The 17 T cell receptor beta chains listed next were all sequenced from one sample in a study of OX40 agonist ivuxolimab in advanced cancers. Clones were read by immunoSEQ multiplex PCR, and TCRdb kept only the in-frame ones, dropping some. The sample records approximately 84,000 clones, 85% to 90% being singletons. Sequences were derived from CD4+ or CD8+ T cells sorted from blood, sampled in a trial of the OX40 agonist ivuxolimab. Receptors originate from an adult with an advanced solid tumor such as melanoma, head and neck, liver or kidney cancer.

V is TRBV5-4 and J is TRBJ2-1; D might be TRBD1 (6 bases). The ends were cut back, 2 bases at V and 5 bases at J, with 11 bases in the middle. The CDR3 consists of 14 residues. Germline CDR1 is SGHNT and CDR2 is YYREEE (reference sequence). CDR3 amino acids: CASSFRDNDNEQFF. The CDR3 bases are TGTGCCAGCAGCTTCCGGGACAACGACAATGAGCAGTTCTTC. The complete variable domain, with remaining parts taken from reference TRBV5-4 and TRBJ2-1, reads ETGVTQSPTHLIKTRGQQVTLRCSSQSGHNTVSWYQQALGQGPQFIFQYYREEENGRGNFPPRFSGLQFPNYSSELNVNALELDDSALYLCASSFRDNDNEQFFGPGTRLTVL.

The chain couples TRBV7-3 to TRBJ2-3; 7 bases fit TRBD2. With 6 bases clipped from V and 6 bases from J, the junction kept 9 bases outside the gene matches. CDR1 is SGHTA and CDR2 is FQGTGA in the germline V gene. CDR3 length: 14 residues. This CDR3 is CASSSGWGDDTQYF. DNA for the CDR3: TGTGCCAGCAGTAGCGGGTGGGGAGACGATACGCAGTATTTT.

The V call is TRBV7-9, the J call TRBJ1-6; a weak D match, TRBD1 (5 bases). The germline CDR1 and CDR2 sequences are SEHNR and FQNEAQ (reference sequence). Between the trimmed V and J ends, which lost 1 base and 11 bases, there was a span of 15 bases. The CDR3 length is 15 residues. CDR3 DNA: TGTGCCAGCAGCTTAGGATGGGGCAGGGCGACACCCCTCCACTTT. The encoded protein is CASSLGWGRATPLHF. Together with reference TRBV7-9 and TRBJ1-6, the CDR3 gives the full variable domain: DTGVSQNPRHKITKRGQNVTFRCDPISEHNRLYWYRQTLGQGPEFLTYFQNEAQLEKSRLLSDRFSAERPKGSFSTLEIQRTEQGDSAMYLCASSLGWGRATPLHFGNGTRLTVT.

A few counts support this clone. J is TRBJ1-1 and V is TRBV19; 9 bases fit TRBD1. From germline, CDR1 is LNHDA and CDR2 SQIVND (reference sequence). This CDR3 region has 14 residues. The V and J ends lost 3 bases and 11 bases, in that order; junction bases with no gene match: 10. The chain's CDR3 is CASSIKDRGGQAFF. CDR3 sequence (DNA): TGTGCCAGTAGTATTAAGGACAGGGGAGGGCAGGCTTTCTTT.

J is TRBJ2-5 and V is TRBV19, with D possibly TRBD2 on 5 matching bases. The CDR3 has 17 residues. Trimming took 4 bases from V and 2 from J, leaving 20 bases between them. The germline gives CDR1 LNHDA, CDR2 SQIVND (reference sequence). The DNA for the CDR3 is TGTGCCAGTAGTAAGAGCATTGCGCGGGCCGGACAAGAGACCCAGTACTTC. Its translation is CASSKSIARAGQETQYF.

The chain combines TRBV7-9 with TRBJ2-2, with 9 bases matching TRBD2. The J segment lost 7 bases and the V segment lost 5 bases, leaving 8 bases of the junction unmatched. The length of the CDR3 is 15 residues. CDR1 SEHNR and CDR2 FQNEAQ come from the germline V gene (reference sequence). CDR3 amino acids: CASSPAAGGHGELFF. DNA of the CDR3: TGTGCCAGCAGCCCCGCTGCGGGAGGGCACGGGGAGCTGTTTTTT.

The gene calls are TRBV14 and TRBJ1-2; 8 bases align to TRBD1. CDR3 length equals 14 residues. Germline loops: CDR1 SGHDN, CDR2 FVKESK. The J segment lost 8 bases and the V segment lost 2 bases, leaving 7 bases of the junction unmatched. DNA of the CDR3: TGTGCCAGCAGCCAACGAGGACAGGGAGCGGGCTACACCTTC. It specifies CASSQRGQGAGYTF.

The gene calls are TRBV5-1 and TRBJ2-7, with TRBD1 as a possible D gene (7 bases). The length of the CDR3 is 13 residues. The germline CDR1 and CDR2 sequences are SGHRS and YFSETQ. V dropped 9 bases and J dropped 7 bases, with 20 bases sitting between them. The CDR3 protein is CATWGAGGCEQYF. DNA of the CDR3: TGCGCCACCTGGGGGGCAGGGGGGTGTGAGCAGTACTTC.

This chain joins TRBV7-7 and TRBJ2-7, with D unclear. The CDR3 runs 13 residues. V gave up 1 base and J gave up 4 bases, with 8 bases separating them. Per the germline V gene, CDR1 is SSHAT and CDR2 is FNYEAQ (reference sequence). CDR3 in amino acids: CASSLENGYEQYF. For the CDR3, the DNA is TGTGCCAGCAGCTTAGAAAATGGTTACGAGCAGTACTTC.

The rearrangement joins TRBV12-5 to TRBJ1-1; D may be TRBD1 (5 bases). The germline CDR1 and CDR2 sequences are LGHNT and FRNRAP. The CDR3 totals 14 residues. The ends were cut back, 5 bases at V and 1 base at J, with 11 bases in the middle. The chain's CDR3 is CASGRDRENTEAFF. CDR3 nucleotides: TGTGCTAGTGGTAGGGACCGTGAGAACACTGAAGCTTTCTTT.

The chain joins TRBV28 to TRBJ1-5; D is unclear. The CDR3 totals 13 residues. Germline lookup yields CDR1 MDHEN and CDR2 SYDVKM. V was pared by 3 bases and J by 1 base, with 4 bases between. CDR3 coding DNA: TGTGCCAGCAGTTTCGGCAGCAATCAGCCCCAGCATTTT. Amino acid sequence: CASSFGSNQPQHF.

The chain links TRBV11-3 to TRBJ2-1; 7 bases are a match to TRBD1. V shed 1 base and J 7 bases; nucleotides not matched to a gene: 4. This CDR3 has 14 residues. In germline, CDR1 is SGHNT, CDR2 YENEEA. The CDR3 nucleotides read TGTGCCAGCAGCTTAGGACAGGGTGTAAATGAGCAGTTCTTC. Translated, it gives CASSLGQGVNEQFF.

This chain uses TRBV5-5 with TRBJ1-2; TRBD1 agrees at 9 bases. Germline CDR1 reads SGHKS; CDR2 reads YYEKEE (reference sequence). CDR3 length: 15 amino acids. V dropped 3 bases and J dropped 5; count of bases not matched to a gene: 8. CDR3 residues: CASSSQQGAGYGYTF. The DNA for the CDR3 is TGTGCCAGCAGCTCCCAACAGGGGGCTGGGTATGGCTACACCTTC.

The chain joins TRBV19 to TRBJ1-1; TRBD1 aligns across 10 bases. CDR1 and CDR2 from the germline V gene are LNHDA and SQIVND (reference sequence). The CDR3 length is 15 residues. With V trimmed by 7 bases and J by 4 bases, 9 bases remained unmatched. CDR3 sequence: CASTSRTGGGTEAFF. The CDR3 DNA follows: TGTGCCAGTACCTCACGGACAGGGGGGGGCACTGAAGCTTTCTTT.

The chain carries TRBV19 and TRBJ1-2; D is ambiguous. Trimming removed 4 bases from V and 8 bases from J, with 14 bases in between. Germline CDR1 is LNHDA and CDR2 is SQIVND (reference sequence). The length of the CDR3 is 13 residues. The CDR3 sequence is CASSTREVGGYTF. The CDR3 DNA reads TGTGCCAGTAGTACGAGGGAGGTGGGCGGCTACACCTTC.

The chain combines TRBV11-2 with TRBJ2-3, with 9 bases aligning to TRBD2. V gave up 1 base and J gave up 7 bases; unmatched junction bases: 6. CDR3 length: 15 residues. From germline, CDR1 is SGHAT and CDR2 FQNNGV. CDR3 bases: TGTGCCAGCAGCTTAGGCGGGGGGGCGACTTATACGCAGTATTTT. Its protein product is CASSLGGGATYTQYF.

The CDR3 sequence: CASSQAPGQRLPNHPTNEKLFF. DNA of the CDR3: TGCGCCAGCAGCCAAGCCCCGGGACAGAGATTGCCCAACCACCCAACTAATGAAAAACTGTTTTTT. The J gene is TRBJ1-4, the V gene TRBV4-1; 7 bases match TRBD1. The V gene's germline CDR1 is MGHRA and CDR2 YSYEKL. Trimming removed 1 base from V and 0 bases from J; junction bases left unmatched: 20. The CDR3 runs 22 residues.